This TCR beta chain was sequenced during a study of post-analysis software for immune sequencing data (dated by TCRdb to about 2015). Some background on the complete study: Recorded disease courses included relapsing-remitting, secondary progressive and progressive-relapsing multiple sclerosis, with some patients lacking subtype annotation. A subset of samples was prepared in parallel using single-end sample barcoding, then pooled and co-amplified after Illumina adapter ligation. The multiple sclerosis patient repertoires were compared with approximately 11 previously published healthy control repertoires from donors aged 6 to 25 years. Summary of the overall study and its limitations: Significantly lower normalized Chao1 diversity was found in multiple sclerosis patients than in controls, suggesting substantial peripheral T-cell clonal expansion. The control group was slightly older than the multiple sclerosis patient group. Direct clustering with F measure showed strong co-clustering of samples prepared in the same batch, prompting a batch-effect correction. Significantly higher frequencies in patients than in controls were found for a handful of TRBV segments, including TRBV5-6, TRBV5-1 and TRBV20-1.

TCR beta repertoires were profiled from peripheral blood of 10 to 15 young patients with multiple sclerosis to demonstrate the VDJtools post-analysis software. The multiple sclerosis patients were children and adolescents ranging in age from about 6 to 17 years. The germline ends are 30 bases apart after V is trimmed by 11 bases and J by 0 bases. From the cysteine up to the phenylalanine, the CDR3 has a length of 19 residues. Here the CDR3 DNA is all that survives: 57 bases in frame from base 1. For CDR1 and CDR2, the germline V gene lists KGHDR and SFDVKD. This clonotype was counted between two and nine times. The clone's antigen remains unknown. There are no base qualities to consult, and no much larger clone falls within one base. Receptor amplification or capture employed PCR. The sequencer was an Illumina HiSeq 2500. To reduce PCR and sequencing biases, unique molecular identifiers were built into the TCR beta cDNA libraries. Roughly 0.5 million cDNA molecules were obtained per 1 to 10 million input T cells, so each molecule approximated one T cell. The patient libraries were prepared and sequenced using the same protocol as the earlier healthy control dataset. Samples belonging to the same batch were prepared together, multiplexed and sequenced on a shared HiSeq lane. The authors' analysis ran thus. Raw barcoded reads were processed with MIGEC, and single-read molecular identifier groups were discarded before consensus assembly and CDR3 extraction. VDJtools was used for post-analysis of the clonotype tables, and diversity was normalized by down-sampling every dataset to the size of the smallest sample. To correct batch-related cross-sample contamination, repertoire overlap clustering matched CDR3 amino acid sequences but not nucleotide sequences. TCRdb ran its own pipeline on the public reads, namely fastp trimming at Q25 and MiXCR clone calling, and kept in-frame beta chains. One record per CDR3 amino acid sequence lists the most common genes and DNA. The V and J calls and clone size come from TCRdb's table, not from the authors' own analysis. This sample lists hundreds of thousands of distinct CDR3 sequences; roughly 50% were detected once. Approximately 4.5% of the sample is held by the ten biggest clonotypes.

The clonotype was recovered from a girl aged 5-17 years with multiple sclerosis. Sequenced: blood. In this chain, TRBV24-1 is recombined with TRBJ2-5; the D match is possibly TRBD1 or TRBD2, with 5 bases aligned in each. The CDR3: CANPHLYPGQKNYQETQYF. The nucleotide sequence reads TGTGCCAACCCACACCTTTATCCGGGGCAGAAAAATTACCAAGAGACCCAGTACTTC.